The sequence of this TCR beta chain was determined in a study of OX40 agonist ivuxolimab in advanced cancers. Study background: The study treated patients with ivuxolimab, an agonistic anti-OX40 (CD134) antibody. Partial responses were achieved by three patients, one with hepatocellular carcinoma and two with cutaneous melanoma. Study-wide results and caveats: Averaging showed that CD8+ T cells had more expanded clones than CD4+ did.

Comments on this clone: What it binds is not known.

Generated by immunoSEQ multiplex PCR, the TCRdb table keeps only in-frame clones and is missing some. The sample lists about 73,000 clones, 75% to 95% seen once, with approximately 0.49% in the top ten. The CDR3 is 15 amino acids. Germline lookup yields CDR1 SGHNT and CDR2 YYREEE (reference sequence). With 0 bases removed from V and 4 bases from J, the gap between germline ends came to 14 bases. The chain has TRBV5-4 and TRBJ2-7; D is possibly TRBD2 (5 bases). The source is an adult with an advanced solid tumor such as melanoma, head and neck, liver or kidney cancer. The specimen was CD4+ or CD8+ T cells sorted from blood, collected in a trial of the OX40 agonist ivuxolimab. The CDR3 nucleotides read TGTGCCAGCAGCTTGGGCCTAGGGCGGGCATACGAGCAGTACTTC. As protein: CASSLGLGRAYEQYF. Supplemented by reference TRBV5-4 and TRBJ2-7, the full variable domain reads ETGVTQSPTHLIKTRGQQVTLRCSSQSGHNTVSWYQQALGQGPQFIFQYYREEENGRGNFPPRFSGLQFPNYSSELNVNALELDDSALYLCASSLGLGRAYEQYFGPGTRLTVT.